One and the same sample provided the 2 T cell receptor beta chains below, sequenced in a study of blood T cell repertoires in COVID-19. The data were produced by immunoSEQ multiplex PCR, yet TCRdb's version contains in-frame clones alone and is incomplete. The sample has 130,000 to 150,000 clones; approximately 80% are singletons. The sequenced sample was peripheral blood. The receptors derive from a human donor in a cohort sampled during active COVID-19.

This chain joins TRBV29-1 and TRBJ2-5, with 7 bases lining up with TRBD1. J gave up 4 bases and V 4 bases, and 9 bases lay outside the gene matches. Germline V CDR1 and CDR2: SQVTM, ANQGSEA. The CDR3 loop spans 14 amino acids. The CDR3 region is CSVAVGGAAETQYF. CDR3 nucleotides: TGCAGCGTTGCCGTAGGGGGCGCGGCAGAGACCCAGTACTTC.

The chain has TRBV7-3 and TRBJ2-3; 10 nucleotides match TRBD1. The junction had 5 bases not matched to a gene; V was cut back by 0 bases and J by 5 bases. Germline V CDR1 and CDR2: SGHTA, FQGTGA. The CDR3 is 16 amino acids. The CDR3 nucleotides read TGTGCCAGCAGCTTAACCGGGACAGGGGTGATAGATACGCAGTATTTT. Amino acid sequence: CASSLTGTGVIDTQYF.